The T cell receptor beta chain described here comes from a study of T cell clonotyping in hematopoietic cell transplantation. Looking at the study overall: Pretransplant recipient samples were taken after cytoreduction.

General observations from the study: CD4 and CD8 repertoire contributions could not be separated without sorting.

With respect to this clone: Antigen unknown.

Assay: immunoSEQ multiplex PCR; the TCRdb copy retains only in-frame clones and omits some. Of about 76,000 clones in the sample, 96% were seen once. The germline CDR1 and CDR2 sequences are GTSNPN and SVGIG (reference sequence). The CDR3 loop spans 13 amino acids. The V gene lost 3 bases and the J gene lost 2 bases, with 11 bases spanning the gap. Time point given: recipient sample about 28 days before transplant, after cytoreduction. The sequence was collected from a woman aged 50 to 60 with acute myeloid leukemia. Some clones in this sample may be carry-over from other donors' samples. Sequenced here: peripheral blood mononuclear cells, sampled before stem cell transplant. The chain is built from TRBV30 and TRBJ2-7, with D hard to call. CDR3 DNA: TGTGCCTGGAGAGTGTACAGCACCTACGAGCAGTACTTC. Translation gives CAWRVYSTYEQYF.